Described below is a single T cell receptor beta chain sequence and its context. The target antigen is unknown. Individual cDNA molecules were tagged with unique molecular identifiers. TCRdb reanalysed the 5' RACE reads using MiXCR and keeps one entry per CDR3 protein. The table includes over 50,000 distinct CDR3 sequences, roughly 7.1% detected once. These data are taken from a study of early T cells in non-severe SARS-CoV-2 infection. Whole-study context: Alpha and beta chains were unpaired, from unsorted whole-blood bulk RNA. Study-wide points: There was a bias toward anti-spike CD8 responses in VDJdb matching, which missed private and CD4 specificities.

This CDR3 has 12 amino acids. The V end was cut by 4 bases, the J end by 6 bases, with 13 bases between. The germline V gene encodes CDR1 DFQATT and CDR2 SNEGSKA (reference sequence). The receptor comes from an adult who was a healthcare worker with PCR-confirmed SARS-CoV-2 infection or an uninfected control (not recorded which). The genes are TRBV20-1 and TRBJ2-7; tentatively, D is TRBD1 or TRBD2 (5 bases each). This material consisted of whole blood, taken at baseline. CDR3: CSATRGVFEQYF. As DNA, the CDR3 is TGCAGTGCTACCCGAGGGGTATTCGAGCAGTACTTC.